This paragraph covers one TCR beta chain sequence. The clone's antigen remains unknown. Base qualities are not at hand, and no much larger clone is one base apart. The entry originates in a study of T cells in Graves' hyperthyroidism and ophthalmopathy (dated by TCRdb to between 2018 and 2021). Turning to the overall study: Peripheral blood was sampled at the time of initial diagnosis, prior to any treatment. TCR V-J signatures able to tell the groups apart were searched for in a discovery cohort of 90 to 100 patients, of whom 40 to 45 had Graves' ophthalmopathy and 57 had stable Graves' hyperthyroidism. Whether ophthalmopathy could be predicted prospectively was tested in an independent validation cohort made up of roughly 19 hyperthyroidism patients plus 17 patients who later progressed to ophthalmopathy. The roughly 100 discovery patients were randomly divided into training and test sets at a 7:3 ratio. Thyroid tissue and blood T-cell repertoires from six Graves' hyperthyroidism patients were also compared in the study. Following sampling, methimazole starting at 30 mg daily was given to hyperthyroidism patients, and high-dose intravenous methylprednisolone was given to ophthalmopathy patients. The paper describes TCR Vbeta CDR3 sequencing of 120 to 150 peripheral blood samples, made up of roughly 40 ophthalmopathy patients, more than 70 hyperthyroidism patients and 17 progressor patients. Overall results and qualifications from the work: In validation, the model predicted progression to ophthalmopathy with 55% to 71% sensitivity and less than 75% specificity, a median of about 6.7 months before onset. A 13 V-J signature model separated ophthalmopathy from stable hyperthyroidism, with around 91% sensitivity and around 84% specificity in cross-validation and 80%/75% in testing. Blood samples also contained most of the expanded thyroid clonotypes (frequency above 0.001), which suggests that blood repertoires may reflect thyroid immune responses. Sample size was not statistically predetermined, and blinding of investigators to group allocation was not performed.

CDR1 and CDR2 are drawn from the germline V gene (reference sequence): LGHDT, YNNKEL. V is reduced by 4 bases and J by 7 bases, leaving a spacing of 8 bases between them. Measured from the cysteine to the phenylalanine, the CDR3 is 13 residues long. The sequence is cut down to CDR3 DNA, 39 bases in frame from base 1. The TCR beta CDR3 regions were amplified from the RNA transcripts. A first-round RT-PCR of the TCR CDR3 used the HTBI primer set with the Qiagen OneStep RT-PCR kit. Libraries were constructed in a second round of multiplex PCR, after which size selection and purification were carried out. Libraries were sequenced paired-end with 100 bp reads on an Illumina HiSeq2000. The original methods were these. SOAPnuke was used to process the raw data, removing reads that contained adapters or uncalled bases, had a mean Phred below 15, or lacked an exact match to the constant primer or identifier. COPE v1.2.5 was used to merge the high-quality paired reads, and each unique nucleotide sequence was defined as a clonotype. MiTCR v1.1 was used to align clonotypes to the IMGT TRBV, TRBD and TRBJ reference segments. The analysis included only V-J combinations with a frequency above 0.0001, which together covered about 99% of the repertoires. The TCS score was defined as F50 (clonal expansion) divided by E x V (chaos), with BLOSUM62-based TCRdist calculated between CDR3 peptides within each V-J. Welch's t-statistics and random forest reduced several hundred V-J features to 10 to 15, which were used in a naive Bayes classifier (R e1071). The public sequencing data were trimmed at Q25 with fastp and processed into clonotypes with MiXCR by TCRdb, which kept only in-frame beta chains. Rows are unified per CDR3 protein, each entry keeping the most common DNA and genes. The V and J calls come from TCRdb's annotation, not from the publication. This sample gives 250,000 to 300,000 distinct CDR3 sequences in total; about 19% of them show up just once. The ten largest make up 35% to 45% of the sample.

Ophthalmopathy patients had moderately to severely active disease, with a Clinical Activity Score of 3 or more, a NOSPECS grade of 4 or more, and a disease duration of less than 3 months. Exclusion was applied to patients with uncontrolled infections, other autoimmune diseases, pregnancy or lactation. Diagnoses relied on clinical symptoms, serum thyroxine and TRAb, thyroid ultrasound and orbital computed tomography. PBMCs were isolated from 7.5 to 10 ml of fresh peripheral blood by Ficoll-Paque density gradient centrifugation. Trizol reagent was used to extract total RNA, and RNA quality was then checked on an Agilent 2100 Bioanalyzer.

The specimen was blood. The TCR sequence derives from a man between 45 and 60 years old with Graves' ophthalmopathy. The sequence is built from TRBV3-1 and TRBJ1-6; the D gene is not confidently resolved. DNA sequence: TGTGCCAGCAGCCTGAAAAGGAATTCACCCCTCCACTTT. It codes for CASSLKRNSPLHF.